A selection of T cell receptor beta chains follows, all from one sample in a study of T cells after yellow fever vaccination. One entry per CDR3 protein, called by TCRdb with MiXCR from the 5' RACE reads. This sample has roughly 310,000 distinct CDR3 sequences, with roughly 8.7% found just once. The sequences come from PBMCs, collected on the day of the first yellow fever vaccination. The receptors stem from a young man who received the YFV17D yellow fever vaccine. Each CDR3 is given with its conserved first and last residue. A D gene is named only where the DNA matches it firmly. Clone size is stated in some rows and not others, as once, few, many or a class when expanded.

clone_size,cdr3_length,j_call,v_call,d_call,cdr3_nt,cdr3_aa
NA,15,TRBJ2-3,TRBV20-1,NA,TGCAGTGCTAAAAGGACCGGTAGCGGCACAGATACGCAGTATTTT,CSAKRTGSGTDTQYF
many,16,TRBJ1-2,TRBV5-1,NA,TGCGCCAGCGTCCCTGGACAGCCCGCTGGTAACTATGGCTACACCTTC,CASVPGQPAGNYGYTF
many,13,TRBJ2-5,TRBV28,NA,TGTGCCAGCAGTAGCCAGAGCCAAGAGACCCAGTACTTC,CASSSQSQETQYF
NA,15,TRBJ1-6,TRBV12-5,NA,TGTGCTAGTGGTTTGGTTCTGGGGGCAAATTCACCCCTCCACTTT,CASGLVLGANSPLHF
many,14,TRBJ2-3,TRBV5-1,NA,TGCGCCAGCAGTCGGGGGGCTGGGACAGATACGCAGTATTTT,CASSRGAGTDTQYF
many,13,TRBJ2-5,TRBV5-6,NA,TGTGCCAGCAGCCGAAGTGACCGGGAGACCCAGTACTTC,CASSRSDRETQYF
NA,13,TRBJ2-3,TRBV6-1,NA,TGTGCCAGCAGGATCACAGGAGGAGATACGCAGTATTTT,CASRITGGDTQYF
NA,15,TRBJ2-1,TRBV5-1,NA,TGCGCCAGCAGATTGACTCTTAGCTCCTACAATGAGCAGTTCTTC,CASRLTLSSYNEQFF
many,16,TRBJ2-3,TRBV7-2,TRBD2,TGTGCCAGCAGACCCTATAGCGGGGGGGCCGTAGATACGCAGTATTTT,CASRPYSGGAVDTQYF
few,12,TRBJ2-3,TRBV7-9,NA,TGTGCCAGCTTGGGCCGGTCAGATACGCAGTATTTT,CASLGRSDTQYF
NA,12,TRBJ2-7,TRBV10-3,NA,TGTGCCACGACAGACAGAGCCTACGAGCAGTACTTC,CATTDRAYEQYF
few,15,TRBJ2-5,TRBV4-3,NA,TGCGCCAGCAGCCAAGGAATAGGGTACCAAGAGACCCAGTACTTC,CASSQGIGYQETQYF
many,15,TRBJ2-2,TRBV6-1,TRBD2,TGTGCCAGCAGTCCCGGACTAGCGGGCACCGGGGAGCTGTTTTTT,CASSPGLAGTGELFF
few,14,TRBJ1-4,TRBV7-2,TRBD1,TGTGCCAGCAGCCGACAGGGTGTCTTAGAAAAACTGTTTTTT,CASSRQGVLEKLFF
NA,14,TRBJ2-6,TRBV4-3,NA,TGCGCCAGCAGCCAATTTACCGGGGCCAACGTCCTGACTTTC,CASSQFTGANVLTF
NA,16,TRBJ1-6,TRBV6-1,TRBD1,TGTGCCAGCAGGGTCAGGACAGGCACCTATAATTCACCCCTCCACTTT,CASRVRTGTYNSPLHF
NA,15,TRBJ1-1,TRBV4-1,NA,TGCGCCAGCAGCACACAGGGAGGTAGGGACACTGAAGCTTTCTTT,CASSTQGGRDTEAFF
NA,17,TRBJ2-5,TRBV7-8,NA,TGTGCCAGCAGCTTCCATCGTTTAGCGGCGGATCAAGAGACCCAGTACTTC,CASSFHRLAADQETQYF
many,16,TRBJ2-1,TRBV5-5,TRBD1,TGTGCCAGCAGCTTGGCAGGGGGCGGTTTGTACAATGAGCAGTTCTTC,CASSLAGGGLYNEQFF
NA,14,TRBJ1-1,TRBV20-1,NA,TGCAGTGCTAGAGTGGGGGCAGGGAACACTGAAGCTTTCTTT,CSARVGAGNTEAFF
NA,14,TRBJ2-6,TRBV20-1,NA,TGCAGTGCTAGAGTGGAGGCTGGGGCCAACGTCCTGACTTTC,CSARVEAGANVLTF
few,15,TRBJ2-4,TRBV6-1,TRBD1,TGTGCCAGCAGTCCCGCGACAGGGAACGGGATCATTCAGTACTTC,CASSPATGNGIIQYF
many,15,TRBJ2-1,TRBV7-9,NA,TGTGCCAGCAGCGTCTCGGGGACCATCTACAATGAGCAGTTCTTC,CASSVSGTIYNEQFF
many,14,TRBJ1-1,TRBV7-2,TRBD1,TGTGCCAGCAGCCCAGGACAGGGATGGACTGAAGCTTTCTTT,CASSPGQGWTEAFF
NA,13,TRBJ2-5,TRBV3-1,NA,TGTGCCAGCAGCCAAGATAAGCGTGAGACCCAGTACTTC,CASSQDKRETQYF
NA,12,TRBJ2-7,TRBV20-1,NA,TGCAGTGCTCGGAACTCCAAGTCCGAGCAGTACTTC,CSARNSKSEQYF
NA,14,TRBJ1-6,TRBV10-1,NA,TGCGCCAGCAGTGAGGGACAGCAAAATTCACCCCTCCACTTT,CASSEGQQNSPLHF
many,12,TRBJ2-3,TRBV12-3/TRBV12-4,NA,TGTGCCAGCAGTTTAGCGGCAGATACGCAGTATTTT,CASSLAADTQYF
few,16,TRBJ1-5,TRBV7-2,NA,TGTGCCAGCAGCTACCAGACAGGAGCAGTAAATCAGCCCCAGCATTTT,CASSYQTGAVNQPQHF
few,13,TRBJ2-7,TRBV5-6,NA,TGTGCCAGCAGCTTGGCTAATTCCTACGAGCAGTACTTC,CASSLANSYEQYF
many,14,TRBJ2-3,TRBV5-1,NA,TGCGCCAGCAGCTTGGAGCGGGGCACAGATACGCAGTATTTT,CASSLERGTDTQYF
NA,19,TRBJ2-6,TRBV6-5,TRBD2,TGTGCCAGCAGTTCACTTCTAGCGGGGGCCCGCTCTGGGGCCAACGTCCTGACTTTC,CASSSLLAGARSGANVLTF
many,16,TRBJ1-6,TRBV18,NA,TGTGCCAGCTCACCTCTCATAACAGGGAGCAATTCACCCCTCCACTTT,CASSPLITGSNSPLHF
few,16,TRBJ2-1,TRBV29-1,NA,TGCAGCGTTGAAGAAGTGGGGGCCGCCTTCTACAATGAGCAGTTCTTC,CSVEEVGAAFYNEQFF
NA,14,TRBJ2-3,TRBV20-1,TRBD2,TGCAGTGCTCGACTAGCTCTATCCACAGATACGCAGTATTTT,CSARLALSTDTQYF
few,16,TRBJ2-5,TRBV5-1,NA,TGCGCCAGCAGCTTGGGGGCGGGGGCCGTTAAAGAGACCCAGTACTTC,CASSLGAGAVKETQYF
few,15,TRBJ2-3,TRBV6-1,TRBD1,TGTGCCAGCAGCCGCGGACAGGGGACCACAGATACGCAGTATTTT,CASSRGQGTTDTQYF
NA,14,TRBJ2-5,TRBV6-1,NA,TGTGCCAGCAGTGAACACGGCAGCCAGGAGACCCAGTACTTC,CASSEHGSQETQYF
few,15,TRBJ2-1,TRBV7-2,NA,TGTGCCAGCAGCAAAGGGGAGAGGGTGAGGAATGAGCAGTTCTTC,CASSKGERVRNEQFF
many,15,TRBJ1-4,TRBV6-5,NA,TGTGCCAGCAGCCCCCTCGGGGCAACTAATGAAAAACTGTTTTTT,CASSPLGATNEKLFF
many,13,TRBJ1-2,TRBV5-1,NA,TGCGCCAGCAGCTTAGACATCAACTATGGCTACACCTTC,CASSLDINYGYTF
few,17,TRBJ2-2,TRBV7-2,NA,TGTGCCAGCAGCTTCGGCCCACCAGGGGTTCTCGACACGGAGCTGTTTTTT,CASSFGPPGVLDTELFF
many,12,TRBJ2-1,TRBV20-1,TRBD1,TGCAGTGCTAGTGACCTCCGGGACAGGTCTTTCTTC,CSASDLRDRSFF
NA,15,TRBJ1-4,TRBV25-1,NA,TGTGCCAGCAGTGAATTTACCGGGGAGGATGAAAAACTGTTTTTT,CASSEFTGEDEKLFF
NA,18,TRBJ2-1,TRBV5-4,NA,TGTGCCAGCAGTCGGGGACCTACGGCTAGCCTCAACGACAATGAGCAGTTCTTC,CASSRGPTASLNDNEQFF
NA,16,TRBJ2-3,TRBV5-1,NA,TGCGCCAGCAGCTTGAATTACAGGGTGCAGTCAGATACGCAGTATTTT,CASSLNYRVQSDTQYF
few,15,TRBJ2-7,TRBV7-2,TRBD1,TGTGCCAGCAGCTTAGATGTTGGGACAGCCTACGAGCAGTACTTC,CASSLDVGTAYEQYF
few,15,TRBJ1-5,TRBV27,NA,TGTGCCAGCAGATTCAATACAAGGAGCAATCAGCCCCAGCATTTT,CASRFNTRSNQPQHF
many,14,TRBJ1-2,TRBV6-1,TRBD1,TGTGCCAGCCACGTGGGGACAGGCCCCTATGGCTACACCTTC,CASHVGTGPYGYTF
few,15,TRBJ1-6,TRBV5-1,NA,TGCGCCAGCAGCTTGGGAACAACAGTAGGCTCACCCCTCCACTTT,CASSLGTTVGSPLHF
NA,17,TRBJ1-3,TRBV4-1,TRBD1,TGCGCCAGCAGCACGGGACAGGGGGCTCAGGCTGGAAACACCATATATTTT,CASSTGQGAQAGNTIYF
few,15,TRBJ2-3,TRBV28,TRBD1,TGTGCCACCCACCGCCGGGACAGGGGGCCAGATACGCAGTATTTT,CATHRRDRGPDTQYF
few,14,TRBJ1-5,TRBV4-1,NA,TGCGCCAGCAGCCAGGTTGGGGAAGATCAGCCCCAGCATTTT,CASSQVGEDQPQHF
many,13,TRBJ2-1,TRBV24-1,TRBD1,TGTGCCACCAGTAAGTCCAGGGGGTATGAGCAGTTCTTC,CATSKSRGYEQFF
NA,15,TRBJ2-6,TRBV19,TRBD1,TGTGCCAGTAGTATTCAGGGGGTTGGGGCCAACGTCCTGACTTTC,CASSIQGVGANVLTF
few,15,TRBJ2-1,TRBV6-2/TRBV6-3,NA,TGTGCCAGCAACCTGGACTACATAGTTTTCTGGGAGCAGTTCTTC,CASNLDYIVFWEQFF
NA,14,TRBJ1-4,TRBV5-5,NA,TGTGCCAGCAGCTTGCAGACAACTAATGAAAAACTGTTTTTT,CASSLQTTNEKLFF
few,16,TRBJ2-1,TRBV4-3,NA,TGCGCCAGCAGCCAAGATTGGCCTTTCTCCTACAATGAGCAGTTCTTC,CASSQDWPFSYNEQFF
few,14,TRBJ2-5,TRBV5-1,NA,TGCGCCAGCAGCTCTCCGGGACACCCTCTCACCCAGTACTTC,CASSSPGHPLTQYF